What follows are 5 T cell receptor beta chains derived from one specimen sequenced in a study of patients and donors after allogeneic stem cell transplantation. TCRdb passed the RT-PCR reads through MiXCR, listing each CDR3 protein once. Among about a million distinct CDR3 sequences listed, under 20% were seen once. The specimen sequenced was blood, either unsorted or a sorted T cell fraction (not recorded which). The receptors were gathered from a human donor who was either an allogeneic HSCT recipient or a stem cell or donor lymphocyte infusion donor (not recorded which). It is not recorded whose cells these are; they may come from a transplant donor.

This clonotype was recorded at least ten times. The rearrangement joins TRBV29-1 to TRBJ1-1; D is unclear. Trimming stripped 2 bases from V and 2 bases from J, with 0 bases between. The CDR3 covers 10 residues. In germline, CDR1 is SQVTM, CDR2 ANQGSEA. CDR3 residues: CSVENTEAFF. DNA of the CDR3: TGCAGCGTTGAAAACACTGAAGCTTTCTTT.

The chain links TRBV12-3 or TRBV12-4 to TRBJ2-5, with D uncertain. CDR3 size: 13 residues. The V gene lost 5 bases and the J gene lost 1 base, with 8 bases spanning the gap. The CDR3 coding sequence is TGTGCCAGCAGTGGACGTCTCCAAGAGACCCAGTACTTC. It translates to CASSGRLQETQYF.

This chain uses TRBV7-9 with TRBJ2-3; D unclear. Germline loops: CDR1 SEHNR, CDR2 FQNEAQ (reference sequence). The germline V and J ends were trimmed by 3 bases and 8 bases, with 18 bases remaining between them. The CDR3 has 15 amino acids. The CDR3 loop reads CASSLSGLLIGTQYF. In DNA form, the CDR3 reads TGTGCCAGCAGCTTGAGTGGCCTCCTGATAGGTACGCAGTATTTT.

The CDR3 spells CASSQEVGAVSYGYTF. The CDR3, as DNA: TGCGCCAGCAGCCAAGAGGTAGGGGCGGTTTCCTATGGCTACACCTTC. This chain uses TRBV4-1 with TRBJ1-2; a weak D match, TRBD1 (5 bases). V was clipped by 0 bases and J by 4 bases, with 15 bases between them. The germline V gene encodes CDR1 MGHRA and CDR2 YSYEKL. This CDR3 is 16 amino acids long.

In this sample, this clonotype turned up many times. The J gene is TRBJ2-7, the V gene TRBV12-3 or TRBV12-4; D may be TRBD1 (5 bases). CDR3 length: 15 residues. Between the trimmed V and J ends, which lost 7 bases and 1 base, there was a span of 17 bases. The CDR3 reads CASTRSGKTSYEQYF. As DNA, the CDR3 is TGTGCCAGCACCCGCTCAGGGAAAACGTCCTACGAGCAGTACTTC.